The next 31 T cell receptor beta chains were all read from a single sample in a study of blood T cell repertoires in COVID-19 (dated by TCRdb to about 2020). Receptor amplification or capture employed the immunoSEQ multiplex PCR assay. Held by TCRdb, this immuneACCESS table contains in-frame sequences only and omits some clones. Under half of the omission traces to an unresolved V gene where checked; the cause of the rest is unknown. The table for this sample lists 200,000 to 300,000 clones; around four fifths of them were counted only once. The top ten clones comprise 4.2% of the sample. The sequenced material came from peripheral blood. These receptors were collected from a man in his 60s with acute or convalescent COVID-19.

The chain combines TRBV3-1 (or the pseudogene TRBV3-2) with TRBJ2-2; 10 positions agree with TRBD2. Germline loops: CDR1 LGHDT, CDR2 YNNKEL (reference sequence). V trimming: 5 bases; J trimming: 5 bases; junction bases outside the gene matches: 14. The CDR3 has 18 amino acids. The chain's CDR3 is CASSKRASGSYGTGELFF. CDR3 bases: TGTGCCAGCAGCAAAAGGGCTAGCGGGAGCTACGGGACCGGGGAGCTGTTTTTT.

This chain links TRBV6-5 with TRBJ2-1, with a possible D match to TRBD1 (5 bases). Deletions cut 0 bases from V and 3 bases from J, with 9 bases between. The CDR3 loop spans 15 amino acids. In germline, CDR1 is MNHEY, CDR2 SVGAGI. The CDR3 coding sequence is TGTGCCAGCAGTTACTCGGGCAGGGACTACAATGAGCAGTTCTTC. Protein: CASSYSGRDYNEQFF.

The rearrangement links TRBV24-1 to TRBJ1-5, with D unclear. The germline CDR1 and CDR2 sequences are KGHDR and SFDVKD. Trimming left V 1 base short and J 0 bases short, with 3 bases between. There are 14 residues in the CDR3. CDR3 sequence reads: CATSDLYSNQPQHF. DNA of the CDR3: TGTGCCACCAGTGATTTATATAGCAATCAGCCCCAGCATTTT.

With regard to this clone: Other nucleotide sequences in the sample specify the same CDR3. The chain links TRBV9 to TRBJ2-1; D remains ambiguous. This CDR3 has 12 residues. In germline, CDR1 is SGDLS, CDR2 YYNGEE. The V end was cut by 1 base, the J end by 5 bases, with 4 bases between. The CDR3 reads CASSVNNNEQFF. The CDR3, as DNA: TGTGCCAGCAGCGTAAACAACAATGAGCAGTTCTTC.

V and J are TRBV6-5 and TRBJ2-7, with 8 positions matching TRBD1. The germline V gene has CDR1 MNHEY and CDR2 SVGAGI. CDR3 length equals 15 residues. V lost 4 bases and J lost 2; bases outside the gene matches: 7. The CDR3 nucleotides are TGTGCCAGCAGTTTACAGGGGGGTCTAACCTACGAGCAGTACTTC. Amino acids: CASSLQGGLTYEQYF.

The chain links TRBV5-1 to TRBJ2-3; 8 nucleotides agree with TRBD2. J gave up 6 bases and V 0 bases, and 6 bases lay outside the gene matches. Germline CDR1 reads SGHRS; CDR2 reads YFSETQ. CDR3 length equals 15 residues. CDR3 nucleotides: TGCGCCAGCAGCTTGGGCCGGGGGGGCCTCGATACGCAGTATTTT. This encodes CASSLGRGGLDTQYF.

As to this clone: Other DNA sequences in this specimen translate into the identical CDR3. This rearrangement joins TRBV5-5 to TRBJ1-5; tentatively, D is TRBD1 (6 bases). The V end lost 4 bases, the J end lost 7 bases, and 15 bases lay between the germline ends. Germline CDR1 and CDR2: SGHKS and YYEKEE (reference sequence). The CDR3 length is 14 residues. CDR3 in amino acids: CASSADSWGQPQHF. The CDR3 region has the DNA TGTGCCAGCAGCGCGGACAGTTGGGGGCAGCCCCAGCATTTT.

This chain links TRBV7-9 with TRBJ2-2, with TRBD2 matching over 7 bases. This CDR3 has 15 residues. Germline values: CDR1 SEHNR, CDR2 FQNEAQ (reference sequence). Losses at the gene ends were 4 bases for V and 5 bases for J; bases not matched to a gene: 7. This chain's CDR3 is CASSSPGLPTGELFF. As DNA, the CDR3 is TGTGCCAGCAGCTCCCCGGGACTACCAACCGGGGAGCTGTTTTTT. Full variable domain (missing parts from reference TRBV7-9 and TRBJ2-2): DTGVSQNPRHKITKRGQNVTFRCDPISEHNRLYWYRQTLGQGPEFLTYFQNEAQLEKSRLLSDRFSAERPKGSFSTLEIQRTEQGDSAMYLCASSSPGLPTGELFFGEGSRLTVL.

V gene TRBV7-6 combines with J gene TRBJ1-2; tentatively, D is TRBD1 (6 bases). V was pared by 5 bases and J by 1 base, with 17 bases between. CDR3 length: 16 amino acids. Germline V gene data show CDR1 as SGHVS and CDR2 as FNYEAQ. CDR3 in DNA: TGTGCCAGCAGCCCCGGGGGGGCGCGGGGTAACTATGGCTACACCTTC. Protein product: CASSPGGARGNYGYTF.

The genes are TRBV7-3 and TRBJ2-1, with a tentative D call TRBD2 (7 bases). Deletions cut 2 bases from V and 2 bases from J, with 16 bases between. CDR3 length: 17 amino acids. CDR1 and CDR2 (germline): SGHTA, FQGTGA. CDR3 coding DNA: TGTGCCAGCAGCTTAGATTCTCGGGGGGCCCCCTACAATGAGCAGTTCTTC. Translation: CASSLDSRGAPYNEQFF.

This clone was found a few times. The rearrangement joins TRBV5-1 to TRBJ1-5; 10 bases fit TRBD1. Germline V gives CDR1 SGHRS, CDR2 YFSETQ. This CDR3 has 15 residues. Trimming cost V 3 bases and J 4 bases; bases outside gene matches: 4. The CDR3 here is CASSWGTGENQPQHF. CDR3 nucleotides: TGCGCCAGCAGCTGGGGGACAGGGGAGAATCAGCCCCAGCATTTT.

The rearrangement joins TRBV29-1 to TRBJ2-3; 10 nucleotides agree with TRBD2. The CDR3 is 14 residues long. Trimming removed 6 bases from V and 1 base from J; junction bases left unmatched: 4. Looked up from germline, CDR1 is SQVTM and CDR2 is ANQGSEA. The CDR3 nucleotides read TGCAGCGTGGATACTAGCGGGGGCACAGATACGCAGTATTTT. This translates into CSVDTSGGTDTQYF.

The CDR3: CSVEMGDIYGYTF. CDR3 nucleotides: TGCAGCGTTGAAATGGGGGACATCTATGGCTACACCTTC. The V call is TRBV29-1, the J call TRBJ1-2, with D possibly TRBD1 on 6 matching bases. The V end was cut by 2 bases, the J end by 4 bases, with 11 bases between. The CDR3 is made up of 13 amino acids. Germline V gene lookup returns CDR1 SQVTM and CDR2 ANQGSEA.

The CDR3 coding sequence is TGTGCCAGTAGTATCACTAGCGGGGGCCTATACAATGAGCAGTTCTTC. Translating it yields CASSITSGGLYNEQFF. The rearrangement links TRBV19 to TRBJ2-1; 11 bases match TRBD2. Looked up from germline, CDR1 is LNHDA and CDR2 is SQIVND (reference sequence). V shed 3 bases, J shed 4 bases, and the junction held 5 bases outside the gene matches. The CDR3 length is 16 residues.

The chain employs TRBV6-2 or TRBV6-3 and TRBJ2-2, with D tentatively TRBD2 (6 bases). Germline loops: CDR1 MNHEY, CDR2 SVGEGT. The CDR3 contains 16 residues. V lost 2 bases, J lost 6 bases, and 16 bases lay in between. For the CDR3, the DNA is TGTGCCAGCAGTTACGGGGGAGGTCCCCAACCCGGGGAGCTGTTTTTT. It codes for CASSYGGGPQPGELFF.

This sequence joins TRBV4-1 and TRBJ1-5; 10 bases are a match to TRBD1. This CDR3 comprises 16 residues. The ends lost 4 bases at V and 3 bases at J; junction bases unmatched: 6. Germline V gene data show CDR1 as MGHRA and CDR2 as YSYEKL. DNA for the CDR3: TGCGCCAGCAGCCTGAAAGGGACAGGGGACAATCAGCCCCAGCATTTT. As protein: CASSLKGTGDNQPQHF.

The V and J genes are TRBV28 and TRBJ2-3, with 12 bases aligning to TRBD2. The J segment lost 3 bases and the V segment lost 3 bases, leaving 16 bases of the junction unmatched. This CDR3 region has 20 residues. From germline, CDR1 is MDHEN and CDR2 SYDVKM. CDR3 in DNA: TGTGCCAGCAGTTTCCCCGGAGTGGGGCTAGCGGGAGGGATTACAGATACGCAGTATTTT. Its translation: CASSFPGVGLAGGITDTQYF.

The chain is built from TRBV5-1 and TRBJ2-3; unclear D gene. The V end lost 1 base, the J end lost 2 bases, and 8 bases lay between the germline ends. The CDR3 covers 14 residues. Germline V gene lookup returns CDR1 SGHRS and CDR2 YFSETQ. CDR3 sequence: CASSLFSNTDTQYF. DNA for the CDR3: TGCGCCAGCAGCTTGTTTAGCAACACAGATACGCAGTATTTT.

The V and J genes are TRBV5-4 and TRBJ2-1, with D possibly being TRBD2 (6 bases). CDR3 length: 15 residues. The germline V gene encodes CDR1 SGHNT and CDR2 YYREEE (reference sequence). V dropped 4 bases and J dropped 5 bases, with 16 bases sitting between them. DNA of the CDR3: TGTGCCAGCAGCGCCCTCCCGGGGGAGAACAATGAGCAGTTCTTC. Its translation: CASSALPGENNEQFF.

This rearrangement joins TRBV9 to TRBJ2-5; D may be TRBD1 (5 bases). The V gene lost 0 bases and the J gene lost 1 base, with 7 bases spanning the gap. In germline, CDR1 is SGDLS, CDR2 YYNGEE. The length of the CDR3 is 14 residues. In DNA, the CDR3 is TGTGCCAGCAGCGTAGGGGGCAGCCAAGAGACCCAGTACTTC. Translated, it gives CASSVGGSQETQYF.

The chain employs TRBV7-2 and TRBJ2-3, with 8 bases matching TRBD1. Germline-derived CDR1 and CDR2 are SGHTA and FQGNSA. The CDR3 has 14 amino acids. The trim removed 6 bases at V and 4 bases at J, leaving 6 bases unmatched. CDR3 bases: TGTGCCAGCAGATCCGGACAGGGTGCAGATACGCAGTATTTT. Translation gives CASRSGQGADTQYF.

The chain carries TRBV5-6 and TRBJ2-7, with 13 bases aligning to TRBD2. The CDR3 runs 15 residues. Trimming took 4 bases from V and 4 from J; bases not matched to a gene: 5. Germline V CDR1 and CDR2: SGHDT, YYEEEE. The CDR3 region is CASSEKTSGGYEQYF. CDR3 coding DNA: TGTGCCAGCAGCGAGAAGACTAGCGGGGGGTACGAGCAGTACTTC.

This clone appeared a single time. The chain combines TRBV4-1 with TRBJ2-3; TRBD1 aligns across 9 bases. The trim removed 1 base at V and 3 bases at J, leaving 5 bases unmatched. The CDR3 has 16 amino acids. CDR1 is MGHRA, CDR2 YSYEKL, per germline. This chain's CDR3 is CASSQVTGGRTDTQYF. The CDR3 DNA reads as TGCGCCAGCAGCCAAGTAACAGGGGGCAGGACAGATACGCAGTATTTT.

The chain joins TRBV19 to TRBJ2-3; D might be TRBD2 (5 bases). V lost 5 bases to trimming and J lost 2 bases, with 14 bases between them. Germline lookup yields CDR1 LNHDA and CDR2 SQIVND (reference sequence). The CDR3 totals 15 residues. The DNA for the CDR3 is TGTGCCAGTAGTGATAGGACGGGGTACACAGATACGCAGTATTTT. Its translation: CASSDRTGYTDTQYF.

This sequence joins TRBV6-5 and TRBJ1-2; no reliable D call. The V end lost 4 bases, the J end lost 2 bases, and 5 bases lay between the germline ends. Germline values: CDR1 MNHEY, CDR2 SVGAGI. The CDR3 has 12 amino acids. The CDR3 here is CASSSRNYGYTF. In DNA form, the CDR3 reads TGTGCCAGCAGTTCCCGGAACTATGGCTACACCTTC.

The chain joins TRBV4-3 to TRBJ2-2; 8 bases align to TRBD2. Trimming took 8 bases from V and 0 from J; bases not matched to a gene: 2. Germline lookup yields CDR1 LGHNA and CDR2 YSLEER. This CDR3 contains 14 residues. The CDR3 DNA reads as TGCGCCAGCGCGGGGGGCCCGAACACCGGGGAGCTGTTTTTT. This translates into CASAGGPNTGELFF.

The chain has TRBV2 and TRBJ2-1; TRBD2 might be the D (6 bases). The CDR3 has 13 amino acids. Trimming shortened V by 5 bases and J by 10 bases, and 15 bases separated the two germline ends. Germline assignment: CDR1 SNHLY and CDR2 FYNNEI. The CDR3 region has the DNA TGTGCCAGCAGTCGGACTACCTCGGGGGAGCAGTTCTTC. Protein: CASSRTTSGEQFF.

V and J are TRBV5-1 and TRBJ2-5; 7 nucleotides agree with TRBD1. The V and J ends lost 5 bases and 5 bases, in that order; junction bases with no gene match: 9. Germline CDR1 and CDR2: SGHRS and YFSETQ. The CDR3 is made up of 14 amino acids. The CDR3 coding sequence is TGCGCCAGCAGGGGACAGTCTGCATCTGAGACCCAGTACTTC. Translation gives CASRGQSASETQYF.

The CDR3 sequence: CASSESHDRAYYGYTF. CDR3 coding DNA: TGTGCCAGCAGTGAAAGCCACGACAGGGCCTATTATGGCTACACCTTC. The chain joins TRBV2 to TRBJ1-2; 7 bases are shared with TRBD1. The CDR3 contains 16 residues. CDR1 and CDR2 (germline): SNHLY, FYNNEI. The V gene end was trimmed by 2 bases and the J gene end by 5 bases; junction bases not matched to a gene: 11. Based on the CDR3 plus reference TRBV2 and TRBJ1-2, the full variable domain is EPEVTQTPSHQVTQMGQEVILRCVPISNHLYFYWYRQILGQKVEFLVSFYNNEISEKSEIFDDQFSVERPDGSNFTLKIRSTKLEDSAMYFCASSESHDRAYYGYTFGSGTRLTVV.

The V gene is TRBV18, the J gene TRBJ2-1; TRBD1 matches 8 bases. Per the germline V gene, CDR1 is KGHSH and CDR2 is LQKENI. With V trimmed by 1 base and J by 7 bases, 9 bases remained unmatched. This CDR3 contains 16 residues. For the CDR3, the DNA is TGTGCCAGCTCACCACGGGGGCAGGGGGCGCCGAATGAGCAGTTCTTC. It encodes CASSPRGQGAPNEQFF.

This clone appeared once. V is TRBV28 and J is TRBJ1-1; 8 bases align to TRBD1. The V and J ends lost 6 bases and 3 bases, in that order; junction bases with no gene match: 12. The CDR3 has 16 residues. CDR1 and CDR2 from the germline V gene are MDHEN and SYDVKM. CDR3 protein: CASSPFTGTGYTEAFF. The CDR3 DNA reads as TGTGCCAGCAGCCCATTTACCGGGACAGGCTACACTGAAGCTTTCTTT.